Given below is one T cell receptor (beta chain) in context. Authors' data handling: Reference gene primers were amplified, and this amplification served to estimate nucleated cell counts. Sequencing was performed with immunoSEQ multiplex PCR; in TCRdb, only in-frame clones are kept and a portion is missing. That table gives V, J and clone size, and the DNA gave D and trimming. The table shows around 480,000 clones, with approximately 90% occurring only once. The sample is drawn from a study of blood T cell repertoires in COVID-19. The CDR3 is 11 amino acids. Germline V gene lookup returns CDR1 WSHSY and CDR2 SAAADI. Trimming pared 8 bases from V and 1 base from J, leaving 6 bases between. The study drew participants aged roughly 18 to 89 years from fewer than 30 US areas. Cohorts were assigned according to the clinical history that participants reported.

Input material: PBMCs or T cells enriched from blood (not recorded which). V usage is TRBV10-2 and J usage is TRBJ2-7; D may be TRBD2 (5 bases). This sequence was found in a woman aged 18-35 years who had recovered from COVID-19. The CDR3 protein is CASGSSYEQYF. CDR3 coding DNA: TGCGCCAGCGGGAGTTCCTACGAGCAGTACTTC.